These 2 T cell receptor beta chains were sequenced from one sample in a study of blood T cells in healthy people across ages. Next came a second PCR, run for about 7 to 12 cycles, which used a sample-barcoded 5' primer along with a J-beta primer mix. TCRdb processed the 5' RACE reads anew with MiXCR; each CDR3 protein has one entry. Among hundreds of thousands of distinct CDR3 sequences listed, under 65% were seen once. Sequenced input: blood. The receptors were gathered from a woman older than 75 in good health.

The chain joins TRBV4-2 to TRBJ1-2; TRBD1 might be the D (5 bases). Germline CDR1 reads LGHNA; CDR2 reads YNFKEQ. The CDR3 length is 16 residues. The V and J ends lost 2 bases and 6 bases respectively, with 19 bases between them. The CDR3 is CASSQPGTWESDGYTF. The CDR3, as DNA: TGTGCCAGCAGCCAACCGGGGACTTGGGAGTCGGATGGCTACACCTTC.

This clonotype was observed many times. The chain employs TRBV4-2 and TRBJ2-6; unclear D gene. This CDR3 has 15 residues. CDR1 and CDR2 (germline): LGHNA, YNFKEQ. V gave up 1 base and J gave up 0 bases, with 4 bases separating them. DNA of the CDR3: TGTGCCAGCAGCCAAGTTGACTCTGGGGCCAACGTCCTGACTTTC. Translation: CASSQVDSGANVLTF.